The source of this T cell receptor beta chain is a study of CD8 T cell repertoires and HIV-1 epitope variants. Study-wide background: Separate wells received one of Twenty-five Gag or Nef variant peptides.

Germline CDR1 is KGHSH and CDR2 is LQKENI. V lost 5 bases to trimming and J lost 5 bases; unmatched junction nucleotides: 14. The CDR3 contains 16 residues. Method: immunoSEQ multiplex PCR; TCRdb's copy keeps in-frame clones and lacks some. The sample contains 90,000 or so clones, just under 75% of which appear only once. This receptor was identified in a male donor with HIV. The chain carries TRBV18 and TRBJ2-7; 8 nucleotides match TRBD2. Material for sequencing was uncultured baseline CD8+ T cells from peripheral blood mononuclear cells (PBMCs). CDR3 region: CASSTLFQRELHEQYF. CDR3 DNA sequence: TGTGCCAGCTCAACCCTGTTTCAGCGGGAGCTCCACGAGCAGTACTTC.